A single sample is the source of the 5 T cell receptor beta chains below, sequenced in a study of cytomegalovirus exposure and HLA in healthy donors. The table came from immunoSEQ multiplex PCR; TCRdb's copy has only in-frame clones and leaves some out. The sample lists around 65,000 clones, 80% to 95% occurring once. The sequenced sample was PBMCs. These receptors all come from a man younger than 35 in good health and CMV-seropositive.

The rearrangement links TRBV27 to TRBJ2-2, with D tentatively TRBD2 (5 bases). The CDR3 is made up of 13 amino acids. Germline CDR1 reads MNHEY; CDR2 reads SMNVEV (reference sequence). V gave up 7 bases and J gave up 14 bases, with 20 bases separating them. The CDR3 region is CASKGDNPAALFF. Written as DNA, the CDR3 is TGTGCCAGCAAGGGAGACAACCCCGCGGCCCTGTTTTTT.

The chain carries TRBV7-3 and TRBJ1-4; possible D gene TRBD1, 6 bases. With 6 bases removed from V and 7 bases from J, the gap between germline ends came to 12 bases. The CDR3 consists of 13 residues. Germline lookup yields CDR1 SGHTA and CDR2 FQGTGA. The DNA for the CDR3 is TGTGCCAGCAGACGTGACAGGTTTGAAAAACTGTTTTTT. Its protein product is CASRRDRFEKLFF.

CDR3 amino acids: CASSSTGGLYEQFF. CDR3 in DNA: TGTGCCAGCAGCTCGACAGGGGGCCTTTATGAGCAGTTCTTC. The gene calls are TRBV7-9 and TRBJ2-1; 10 bases are shared with TRBD1. This CDR3 has 14 amino acids. V trimming: 4 bases; J trimming: 8 bases; junction bases outside the gene matches: 5. Germline loops: CDR1 SEHNR, CDR2 FQNEAQ (reference sequence).

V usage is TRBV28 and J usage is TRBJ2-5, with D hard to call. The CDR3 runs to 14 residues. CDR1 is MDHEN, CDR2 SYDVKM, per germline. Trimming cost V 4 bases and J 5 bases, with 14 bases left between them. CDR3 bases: TGTGCCAGCAGTTCGAAGTCCTTCCAGGAGACCCAGTACTTC. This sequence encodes CASSSKSFQETQYF.

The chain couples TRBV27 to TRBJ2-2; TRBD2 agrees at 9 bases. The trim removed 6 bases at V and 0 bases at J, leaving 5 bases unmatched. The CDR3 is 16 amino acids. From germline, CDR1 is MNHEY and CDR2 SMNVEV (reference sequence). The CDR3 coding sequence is TGTGCCAGCAGGGTAGCGGGAGTGGCGAACACCGGGGAGCTGTTTTTT. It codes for CASRVAGVANTGELFF.